This TCR beta chain appears in the sequencing data of a study of blood T cells in healthy people across ages. Points from the study as a whole: It was the long-lived donors that had more naive CD4+ cells and higher diversity than aged donors. There was no known CMV status for donors, so expanded clonotype changes were possibly confounded.

Germline assignment: CDR1 SGHRS and CDR2 YFSETQ. The V and J ends lost 4 bases and 1 base respectively, with 11 bases between them. This CDR3 spans 14 amino acids. In each sample, at least 6 million PBMCs were isolated. Together with a sample-barcoded 5' primer, a J-beta primer mix was included in a second PCR lasting roughly 7 to 11 cycles. One entry per CDR3 protein, called by TCRdb with MiXCR from the 5' RACE reads. The sample carries over 1.5 million distinct CDR3 sequences, about 49% recorded once. Details on this clonotype: What it binds is unknown.

Material for sequencing was blood. This sequence was found in a middle-aged woman in good health. The chain carries TRBV5-1 and TRBJ2-5; either TRBD1 or TRBD2 may fit D (5 bases each). CDR3 region: CASSPYGAQETQYF. CDR3 sequence (DNA): TGCGCCAGCAGCCCCTACGGGGCCCAAGAGACCCAGTACTTC.